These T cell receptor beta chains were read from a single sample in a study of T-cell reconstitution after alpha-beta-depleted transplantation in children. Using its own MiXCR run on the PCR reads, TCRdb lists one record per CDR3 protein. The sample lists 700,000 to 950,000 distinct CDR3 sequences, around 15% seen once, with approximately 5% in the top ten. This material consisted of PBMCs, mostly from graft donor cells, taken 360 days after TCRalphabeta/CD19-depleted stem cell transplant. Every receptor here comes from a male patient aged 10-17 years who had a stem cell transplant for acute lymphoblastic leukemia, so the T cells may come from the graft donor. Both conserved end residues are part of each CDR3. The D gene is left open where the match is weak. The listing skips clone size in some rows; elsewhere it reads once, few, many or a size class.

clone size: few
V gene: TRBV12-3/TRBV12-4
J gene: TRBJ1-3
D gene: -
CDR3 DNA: TGTGCCAGCAGTTTAGAAAGGACAAACTCTGGAAACACCATATATTTT
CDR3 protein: CASSLERTNSGNTIYF

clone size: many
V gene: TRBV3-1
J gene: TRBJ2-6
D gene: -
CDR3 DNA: TGTGCCAGCAGCCAGAGCTCTGGGGCCAACGTCCTGACTTTC
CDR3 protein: CASSQSSGANVLTF

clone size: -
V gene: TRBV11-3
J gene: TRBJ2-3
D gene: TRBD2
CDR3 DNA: TGTGCCAGCAGCCATCGACTAGCGGGAGGGGCAGATACGCAGTATTTT
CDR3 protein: CASSHRLAGGADTQYF

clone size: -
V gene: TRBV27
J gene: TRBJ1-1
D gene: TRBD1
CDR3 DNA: TGTGCCAGCAGCGACAGGGGTAAACTAAACACTGAAGCTTTCTTT
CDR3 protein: CASSDRGKLNTEAFF

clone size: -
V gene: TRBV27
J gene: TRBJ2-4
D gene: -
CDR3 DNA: TGTGCCAGCAGGTTCTCTCGCCAGCCCAAAAACATTCAGTACTTC
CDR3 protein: CASRFSRQPKNIQYF

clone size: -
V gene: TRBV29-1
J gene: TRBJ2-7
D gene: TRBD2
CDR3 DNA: TGCAGCGTTCTGGCTAGCGGACCGGGGGAGCAGTACTTC
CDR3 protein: CSVLASGPGEQYF

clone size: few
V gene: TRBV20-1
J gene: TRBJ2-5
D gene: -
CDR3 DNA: TGCAGTGCTACACCAGGGTGGACAGAGACCCAGTACTTC
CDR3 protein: CSATPGWTETQYF

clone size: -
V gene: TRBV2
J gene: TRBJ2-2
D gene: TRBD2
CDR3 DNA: TGTGCCAGCAGTCAGACTAGCCCCGGGGAGCTGTTTTTT
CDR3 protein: CASSQTSPGELFF

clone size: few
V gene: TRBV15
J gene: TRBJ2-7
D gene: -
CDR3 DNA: TGTGCCACCAGCAGAGATCGCGGCAGGGACTACGAGCAGTACTTC
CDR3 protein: CATSRDRGRDYEQYF

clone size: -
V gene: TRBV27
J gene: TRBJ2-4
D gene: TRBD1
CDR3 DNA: TGTGCCAGCAGTGTCTCGACAGGGATAAGGGGGAAAAACATTCAGTACTTC
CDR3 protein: CASSVSTGIRGKNIQYF

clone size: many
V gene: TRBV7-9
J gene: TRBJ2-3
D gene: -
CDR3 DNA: TGTGCCAGCAGCTTAGCCAGGGGTTCGGATACGCAGTATTTT
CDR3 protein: CASSLARGSDTQYF

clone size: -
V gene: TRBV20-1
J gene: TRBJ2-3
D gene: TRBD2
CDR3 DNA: TGCAGTGCGGATGCGGGAGCAGATACGCAGTATTTT
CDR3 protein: CSADAGADTQYF

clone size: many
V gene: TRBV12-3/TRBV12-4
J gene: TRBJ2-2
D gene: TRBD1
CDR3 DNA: TGTGCCAGCAGTGTCCCCGGGACAGGGAACACCGGGGAGCTGTTTTTT
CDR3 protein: CASSVPGTGNTGELFF

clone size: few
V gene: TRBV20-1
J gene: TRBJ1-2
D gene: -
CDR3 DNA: TGCAGTGCTAGAGAAAGGTTGAGGGGCTGGGGCTACACCTTC
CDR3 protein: CSARERLRGWGYTF

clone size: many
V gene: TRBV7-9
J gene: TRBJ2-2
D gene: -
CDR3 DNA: TGTGCCAGCAGAGCTGTAGTGAACACCGGGGAGCTGTTTTTT
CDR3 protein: CASRAVVNTGELFF

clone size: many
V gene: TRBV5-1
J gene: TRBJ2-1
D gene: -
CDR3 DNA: TGCGCCAGCAGTTGGAGGGCCCCTAGCAATGAGCAGTTCTTC
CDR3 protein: CASSWRAPSNEQFF

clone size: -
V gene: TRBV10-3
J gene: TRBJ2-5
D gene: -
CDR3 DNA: TGTGCCATCAGTGACCCGTGGGGAGAGACCCAGTACTTC
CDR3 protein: CAISDPWGETQYF

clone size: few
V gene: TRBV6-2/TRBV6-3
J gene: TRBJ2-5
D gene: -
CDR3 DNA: TGTGCCAGCAGATGGGAACTCCCGTACCAAGAGACCCAGTACTTC
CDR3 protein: CASRWELPYQETQYF

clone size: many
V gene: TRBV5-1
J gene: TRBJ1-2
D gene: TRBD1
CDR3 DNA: TGCGCCAGCAGCACCTGGGACAGTGGGCACTATGGCTACACCTTC
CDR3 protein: CASSTWDSGHYGYTF

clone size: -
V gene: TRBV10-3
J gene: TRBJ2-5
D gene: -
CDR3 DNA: TGTGCCATCACCTGGGCCCTCGGTGAGACCCAGTACTTC
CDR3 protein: CAITWALGETQYF

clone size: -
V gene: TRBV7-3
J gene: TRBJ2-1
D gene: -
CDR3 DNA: TGTGCCAGCAGCTTAGGGGGGCACCTAAACAATGAGCAGTTCTTC
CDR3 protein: CASSLGGHLNNEQFF

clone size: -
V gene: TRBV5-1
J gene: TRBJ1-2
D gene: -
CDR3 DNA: TGCGCCAGCAGTAACCCGGGATATGGCTACACCTTC
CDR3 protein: CASSNPGYGYTF

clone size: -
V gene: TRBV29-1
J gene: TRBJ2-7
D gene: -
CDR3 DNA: TGCAGCGTTGATGGCTACTCAGATCGCTACGAGCAGTACTTC
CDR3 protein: CSVDGYSDRYEQYF